One and the same sample provided the 27 T cell receptor beta chains below, sequenced in a study of chemoradiotherapy in HPV16-positive cancers. Generated by immunoSEQ multiplex PCR, the TCRdb table keeps only in-frame clones and is missing some. This table has about 7,900 clones, approximately 88% appearing once. The source material was blood, sampled from a patient who underwent chemoradiotherapy. The receptors here all came from a human donor with HPV-associated anogenital cancer.

In its sample, this clone was seen a few times. The V and J genes are TRBV30 and TRBJ1-4; D not certain. The germline gives CDR1 GTSNPN, CDR2 SVGIG (reference sequence). This CDR3 has 12 amino acids. V lost 0 bases and J lost 11, with 10 bases in between. The CDR3, as DNA: TGTGCCTGGAGTGTAGATGGGAGGAAACTGTTTTTT. Protein: CAWSVDGRKLFF.

The chain combines TRBV6-5 with TRBJ1-1, with 7 bases identical to TRBD1. V trimming: 1 base; J trimming: 3 bases; junction bases outside the gene matches: 2. The V gene's germline CDR1 is MNHEY and CDR2 SVGAGI. The CDR3 has 14 amino acids. The CDR3 DNA sequence: TGTGCCAGCAGTTACTATACAGGGGACACTGAAGCTTTCTTT. Translating it yields CASSYYTGDTEAFF.

This clone is a singleton in its sample. V gene TRBV2 combines with J gene TRBJ2-1; TRBD1 matches at 7 bases. The germline V gene has CDR1 SNHLY and CDR2 FYNNEI. The CDR3 loop spans 15 amino acids. J lost 0 bases, V lost 7 bases, and 6 bases had no gene match. The chain's CDR3 is CASISQGSSYNEQFF. CDR3 nucleotide sequence: TGTGCCAGCATCTCACAGGGGAGCTCCTACAATGAGCAGTTCTTC.

The CDR3 sequence is CASSPRTGVTGELFF. CDR3 DNA sequence: TGCGCCAGCAGCCCGCGGACAGGGGTGACCGGGGAGCTGTTTTTT. V and J are TRBV10-2 and TRBJ2-2; 9 bases map to TRBD1. The J segment lost 5 bases and the V segment lost 6 bases, leaving 7 bases of the junction unmatched. The CDR3 extends over 15 amino acids. Germline lookup yields CDR1 WSHSY and CDR2 SAAADI.

The V call is TRBV9, the J call TRBJ2-1, with D maybe TRBD2 (7 bases). The CDR3 spans 16 residues. CDR1 and CDR2 from the germline V gene are SGDLS and YYNGEE. V was shortened by 4 bases and J by 0 bases, with 14 bases between the two germline ends. CDR3 bases: TGTGCCAGCAGCACTGGGGGCGGGAGCTCCTACAATGAGCAGTTCTTC. Translated, it gives CASSTGGGSSYNEQFF.

The chain is built from TRBV2 and TRBJ2-7; D remains unclear. Trimming removed 4 bases from V and 2 bases from J, with 12 bases in between. Germline CDR1 is SNHLY and CDR2 is FYNNEI. The CDR3 length is 14 residues. The CDR3: CASSGNWGPYEQYF. DNA for the CDR3: TGTGCCAGCAGTGGGAATTGGGGTCCCTACGAGCAGTACTTC.

The rearrangement links TRBV25-1 to TRBJ2-1; D remains ambiguous. V dropped 3 bases and J dropped 2 bases, with 11 bases sitting between them. The CDR3 is 15 residues long. Germline CDR1 and CDR2: MGHDK and SYGVNS. This chain's CDR3 is CASSDRVHAYNEQFF. CDR3 DNA: TGTGCCAGCAGTGATCGGGTTCATGCCTACAATGAGCAGTTCTTC.

This clone was detected only once. The chain couples TRBV19 to TRBJ1-1, with D unclear. Germline V gene sequence: CDR1 LNHDA, CDR2 SQIVND (reference sequence). V gave up 8 bases and J gave up 4 bases, with 8 bases separating them. The CDR3 length is 11 residues. The CDR3 spells CASGALTEAFF. The CDR3 DNA reads TGTGCCAGTGGAGCTCTCACTGAAGCTTTCTTT.

The chain uses TRBV11-3 and TRBJ2-2, with D perhaps given as TRBD1 or TRBD2 (6 bases each). Trimming took off 5 bases at V and 6 bases at J, with 16 bases between the two ends. The CDR3 has 15 amino acids. Germline CDR1 and CDR2: SGHNT and YENEEA. The DNA of the CDR3 is TGTGCCAGCAGCCCTGGAGGGGGTCGGGCCGGGGAGCTGTTTTTT. This encodes CASSPGGGRAGELFF.

This chain's CDR3 is CASSSRLAGVPDTQYF. The CDR3, as DNA: TGTGCCAGCAGCTCGAGACTAGCGGGAGTACCAGATACGCAGTATTTT. V and J are TRBV7-9 and TRBJ2-3, with 12 nucleotides matching TRBD2. The CDR3 sequence is 16 residues long. V lost 4 bases and J lost 4; bases outside the gene matches: 6. CDR1 and CDR2 (germline): SEHNR, FQNEAQ (reference sequence).

The J gene is TRBJ1-2, the V gene TRBV10-3; D remains ambiguous. The CDR3 sequence is 14 residues long. The germline V and J ends were trimmed by 3 bases and 0 bases, with 8 bases remaining between them. Germline V lookup: CDR1 ENHRY, CDR2 SYGVKD. In nucleotides, the CDR3 is TGTGCCATCAGTGAAAATGGACCTAACTATGGCTACACCTTC. Its protein product is CAISENGPNYGYTF.

The chain carries TRBV19 and TRBJ2-3; 9 bases are shared with TRBD1. CDR1 LNHDA and CDR2 SQIVND come from the germline V gene (reference sequence). Losses at the gene ends were 4 bases for V and 3 bases for J; bases not matched to a gene: 8. The CDR3 loop spans 16 amino acids. The CDR3 DNA is TGTGCCAGTAGTACCCCACCGGGACAGGGAACAGATACGCAGTATTTT. Its translation: CASSTPPGQGTDTQYF.

This clone was recorded only once. Here the CDR3 DNA reads TGTGCCATCAGTGAGGTTTCTGACACAGATACGCAGTATTTT. It codes for CAISEVSDTDTQYF. The chain carries TRBV10-3 and TRBJ2-3; D ambiguous. Trimming removed 2 bases from V and 2 bases from J, with 8 bases in between. The CDR3 spans 14 residues. Germline CDR1 reads ENHRY; CDR2 reads SYGVKD.

This clone has just one count. This chain connects TRBV10-3 to TRBJ1-5; no clear D gene. Trimming took 6 bases from V and 4 from J, leaving 10 bases between them. Per germline, CDR1 ENHRY and CDR2 SYGVKD. This CDR3 comprises 13 residues. The CDR3 is CAISVDLNQPQHF. CDR3 nucleotide sequence: TGTGCCATCAGCGTCGACTTGAATCAGCCCCAGCATTTT.

This rearrangement joins TRBV28 to TRBJ2-1; 7 positions match TRBD1. The CDR3 runs to 14 residues. V trimming: 5 bases; J trimming: 14 bases; junction bases outside the gene matches: 15. Germline V gene sequence: CDR1 MDHEN, CDR2 SYDVKM. CDR3 loop: CASSHPDRPLLEFF. The CDR3 bases are TGTGCCAGCAGTCATCCGGACAGGCCGCTTCTCGAGTTCTTC.

This rearrangement joins TRBV19 to TRBJ1-4; 7 bases map to TRBD1. The V and J ends lost 6 bases and 4 bases, in that order; junction bases with no gene match: 5. Germline CDR1 LNHDA, CDR2 SQIVND (reference sequence). The CDR3 spans 14 residues. CDR3 loop: CASRGDSLNEKLFF. The CDR3 coding sequence is TGTGCCAGTAGAGGGGACAGTCTTAATGAAAAACTGTTTTTT.

This chain uses TRBV5-4 with TRBJ2-7; D is perhaps TRBD1 (7 bases). The CDR3 has 15 amino acids. Trimming cost V 4 bases and J 3 bases, with 17 bases left between them. Germline V gene sequence: CDR1 SGHNT, CDR2 YYREEE (reference sequence). The CDR3 loop reads CASSPQGKDYYEQYF. The CDR3 DNA reads TGTGCCAGCAGCCCACAGGGGAAGGACTACTACGAGCAGTACTTC.

Concerning this clone itself: The junction differs from germline at one of its ends, possibly a read error. The chain recombines TRBV7-7 with TRBJ2-2, with D perhaps TRBD1 (6 bases). The CDR3 sequence is 15 residues long. Germline CDR1 SSHAT, CDR2 FNYEAQ (reference sequence). The CDR3 here is CASSYQTGNTGELFF. CDR3 bases: TGTGCTAGCAGCTACCAGACAGGGAACACCGGGGAGCTGTTTTTT.

For the CDR3, the DNA is TGTGCCAGCAGTGATCTAGCGGGGGGCACCGGGGAGCTGTTTTTT. Protein: CASSDLAGGTGELFF. The V call is TRBV25-1, the J call TRBJ2-2, with 11 bases that match TRBD2. Germline CDR1 reads MGHDK; CDR2 reads SYGVNS. CDR3 length: 15 residues. V trimming: 3 bases; J trimming: 4 bases; junction bases outside the gene matches: 1.

The chain links TRBV6-6 to TRBJ1-3; D uncertain. CDR1 and CDR2 (germline): MNHNY, SVGAGI (reference sequence). The CDR3 totals 15 residues. Trimming pared 6 bases from V and 4 bases from J, leaving 16 bases between. The CDR3 coding sequence is TGTGCCAGCAGCAACAAGGATTCCCAAGGAAACACCATATATTTT. It yields the protein CASSNKDSQGNTIYF.

This chain uses TRBV5-1 with TRBJ2-6; D is unclear. The CDR3 contains 16 residues. Germline CDR1 and CDR2: SGHRS and YFSETQ. Trimming stripped 0 bases from V and 0 bases from J, with 7 bases between. Here the CDR3 reads CASSLVPDSGANVLTF. For the CDR3, the DNA is TGCGCCAGCAGCTTGGTACCCGACTCTGGGGCCAACGTCCTGACTTTC. The full variable domain, its missing parts supplied by reference TRBV5-1 and TRBJ2-6, is KAGVTQTPRYLIKTRGQQVTLSCSPISGHRSVSWYQQTPGQGLQFLFEYFSETQRNKGNFPGRFSGRQFSNSRSEMNVSTLELGDSALYLCASSLVPDSGANVLTFGAGSRLTVL.

The CDR3, as DNA: TGCGCCAGCAGCTTAGCGGGGTTATCCACAGATACGCAGTATTTT. Protein sequence: CASSLAGLSTDTQYF. V is TRBV5-1 and J is TRBJ2-3, with 7 positions matching TRBD2. Trimming cost V 2 bases and J 2 bases; bases outside gene matches: 5. Germline CDR1 and CDR2: SGHRS and YFSETQ. The CDR3 is 15 amino acids.

The chain links TRBV29-1 to TRBJ2-7, with 7 nucleotides matching TRBD1. Germline CDR1 and CDR2: SQVTM and ANQGSEA. This CDR3 has 12 residues. V trimming: 4 bases; J trimming: 0 bases; junction bases outside the gene matches: 0. The CDR3 DNA sequence: TGCAGCGTTGGGGACAGCTCCTACGAGCAGTACTTC. Its protein is CSVGDSSYEQYF.

J is TRBJ1-4 and V is TRBV18, with D unresolved. CDR1 and CDR2 from the germline V gene are KGHSH and LQKENI. This CDR3 spans 16 amino acids. The ends were cut back, 1 base at V and 0 bases at J, with 9 bases in the middle. The CDR3 DNA follows: TGTGCCAGCTCACCACGGGAGACTGCAACTAATGAAAAACTGTTTTTT. Translated, it gives CASSPRETATNEKLFF.

V usage is TRBV10-3 and J usage is TRBJ2-3; the D gene is possibly TRBD1 (6 bases). V was trimmed by 10 bases and J by 4 bases, leaving 21 bases between them. The CDR3 consists of 15 residues. The germline V gene has CDR1 ENHRY and CDR2 SYGVKD. The CDR3: CATTRGGQTSDTQYF. DNA for the CDR3: TGTGCCACCACCCGAGGGGGTCAAACCTCAGATACGCAGTATTTT.

The chain links TRBV28 to TRBJ1-5; the match to TRBD1 covers 9 bases. The V segment lost 8 bases and the J segment 6 bases; nucleotides outside the gene matches: 11. CDR1 is MDHEN and CDR2 is SYDVKM in the germline V gene. This CDR3 is 15 amino acids long. The CDR3 here is CASLTGGPRGQPQHF. The CDR3 DNA sequence: TGTGCCAGCCTGACAGGGGGTCCCCGCGGTCAGCCCCAGCATTTT.

On this clone: Other DNA sequences of this sample code for an identical CDR3. The chain recombines TRBV10-2 with TRBJ2-7; D unresolved. Germline V gene lookup returns CDR1 WSHSY and CDR2 SAAADI. The V end lost 2 bases, the J end lost 3 bases, and 2 bases lay between the germline ends. This CDR3 contains 11 residues. The CDR3: CASSESYEQYF. In DNA, the CDR3 is TGCGCCAGCAGTGAGAGCTACGAGCAGTACTTC.